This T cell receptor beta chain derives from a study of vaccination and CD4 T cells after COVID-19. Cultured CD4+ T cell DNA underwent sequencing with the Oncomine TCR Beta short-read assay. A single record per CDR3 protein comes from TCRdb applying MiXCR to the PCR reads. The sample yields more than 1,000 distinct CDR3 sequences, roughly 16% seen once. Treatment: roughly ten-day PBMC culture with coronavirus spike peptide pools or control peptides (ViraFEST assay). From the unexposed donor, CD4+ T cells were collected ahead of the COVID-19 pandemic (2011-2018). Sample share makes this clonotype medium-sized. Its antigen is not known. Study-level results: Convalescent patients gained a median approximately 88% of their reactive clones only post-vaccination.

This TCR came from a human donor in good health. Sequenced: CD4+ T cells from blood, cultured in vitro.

This CDR3 reads CSGRPSYNEQFF. In nucleotides, the CDR3 is TGCAGTGGACGGCCCTCCTACAATGAGCAGTTCTTC. This rearrangement joins TRBV20-1 to TRBJ2-1; no clear D. Per germline, CDR1 DFQATT and CDR2 SNEGSKA (reference sequence). The V end was cut by 7 bases, the J end by 0 bases, with 7 bases between. The CDR3 contains 12 residues.